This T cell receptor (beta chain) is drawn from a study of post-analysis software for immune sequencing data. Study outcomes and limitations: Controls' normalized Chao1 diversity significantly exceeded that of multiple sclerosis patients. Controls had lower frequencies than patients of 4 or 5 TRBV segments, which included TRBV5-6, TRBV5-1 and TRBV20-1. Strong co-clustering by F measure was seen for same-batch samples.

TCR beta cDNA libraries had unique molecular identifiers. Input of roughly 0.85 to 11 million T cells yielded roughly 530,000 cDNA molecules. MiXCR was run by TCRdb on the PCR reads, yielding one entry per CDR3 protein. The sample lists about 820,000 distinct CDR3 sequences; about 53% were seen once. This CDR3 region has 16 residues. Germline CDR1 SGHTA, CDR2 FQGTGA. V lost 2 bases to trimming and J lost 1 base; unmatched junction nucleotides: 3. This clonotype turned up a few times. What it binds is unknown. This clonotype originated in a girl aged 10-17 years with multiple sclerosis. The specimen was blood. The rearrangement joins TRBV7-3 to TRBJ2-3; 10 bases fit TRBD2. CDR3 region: CASSLGSGGGTDTQYF. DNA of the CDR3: TGTGCCAGCAGCTTAGGCAGCGGGGGGGGCACAGATACGCAGTATTTT.